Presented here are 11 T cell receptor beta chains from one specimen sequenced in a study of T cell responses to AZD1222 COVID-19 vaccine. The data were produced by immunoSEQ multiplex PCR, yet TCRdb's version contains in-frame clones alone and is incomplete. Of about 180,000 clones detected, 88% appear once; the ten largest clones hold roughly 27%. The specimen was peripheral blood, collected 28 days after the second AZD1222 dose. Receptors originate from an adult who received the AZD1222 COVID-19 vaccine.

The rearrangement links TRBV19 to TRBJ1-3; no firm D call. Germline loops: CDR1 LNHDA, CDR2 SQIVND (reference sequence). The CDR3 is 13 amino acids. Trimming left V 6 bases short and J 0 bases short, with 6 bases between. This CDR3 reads CASRRSSGNTIYF. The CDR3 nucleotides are TGTGCCAGTAGGAGGAGCTCTGGAAACACCATATATTTT. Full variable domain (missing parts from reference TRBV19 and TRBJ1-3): DGGITQSPKYLFRKEGQNVTLSCEQNLNHDAMYWYRQDPGQGLRLIYYSQIVNDFQKGDIAEGYSVSREKKESFPLTVTSAQKNPTAFYLCASRRSSGNTIYFGEGSWLTVV.

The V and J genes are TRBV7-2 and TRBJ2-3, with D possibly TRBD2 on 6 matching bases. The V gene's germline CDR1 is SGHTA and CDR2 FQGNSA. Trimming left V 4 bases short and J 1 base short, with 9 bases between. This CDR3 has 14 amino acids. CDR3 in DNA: TGTGCCAGCAGCTCTGCTAGCGGCACAGATACGCAGTATTTT. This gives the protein CASSSASGTDTQYF.

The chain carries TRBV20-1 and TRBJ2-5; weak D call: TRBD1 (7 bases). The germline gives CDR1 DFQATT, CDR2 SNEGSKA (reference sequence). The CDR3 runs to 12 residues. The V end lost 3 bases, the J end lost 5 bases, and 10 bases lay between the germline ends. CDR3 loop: CSASGGGETQYF. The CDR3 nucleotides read TGCAGTGCTAGTGGAGGGGGCGAGACCCAGTACTTC.

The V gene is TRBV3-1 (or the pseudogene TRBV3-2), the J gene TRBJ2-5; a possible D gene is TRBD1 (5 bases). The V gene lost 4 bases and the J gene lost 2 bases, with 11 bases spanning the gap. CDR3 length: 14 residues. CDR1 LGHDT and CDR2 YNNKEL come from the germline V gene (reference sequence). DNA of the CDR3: TGTGCCAGCAGCCGCCGACAGCTGCAAGAGACCCAGTACTTC. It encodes CASSRRQLQETQYF.

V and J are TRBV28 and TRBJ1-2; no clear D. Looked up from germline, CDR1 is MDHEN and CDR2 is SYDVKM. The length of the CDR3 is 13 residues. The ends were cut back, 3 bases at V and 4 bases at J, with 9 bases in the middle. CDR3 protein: CASSFSIGYGYTF. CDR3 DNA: TGTGCCAGCAGTTTCAGCATCGGCTATGGCTACACCTTC.

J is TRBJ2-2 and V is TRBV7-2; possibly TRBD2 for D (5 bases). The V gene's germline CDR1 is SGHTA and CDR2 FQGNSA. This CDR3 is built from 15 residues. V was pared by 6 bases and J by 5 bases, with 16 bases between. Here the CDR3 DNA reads TGTGCCAGCAGTCAACTAGTTAGAGGGACCGGGGAGCTGTTTTTT. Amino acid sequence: CASSQLVRGTGELFF.

The DNA for the CDR3 is TGTGCCACCAGTGATGACAGGGCGGGGACTGAAGCTTTCTTT. This translates into CATSDDRAGTEAFF. The gene calls are TRBV24-1 and TRBJ1-1, with 7 positions matching TRBD1. CDR1 and CDR2 (germline): KGHDR, SFDVKD. This CDR3 is 14 amino acids long. V shed 3 bases, J shed 5 bases, and the junction held 5 bases outside the gene matches.

CDR3 sequence (DNA): TGTGCCAGCAGTTCCCTTAGGGGACAGGGGGCAGATGGCTACACCTTC. Translation: CASSSLRGQGADGYTF. This rearrangement joins TRBV6-5 to TRBJ1-2, with TRBD1 matching over 12 bases. J gave up 6 bases and V 4 bases, and 9 bases lay outside the gene matches. Germline V lookup: CDR1 MNHEY, CDR2 SVGAGI. CDR3 length equals 16 residues.

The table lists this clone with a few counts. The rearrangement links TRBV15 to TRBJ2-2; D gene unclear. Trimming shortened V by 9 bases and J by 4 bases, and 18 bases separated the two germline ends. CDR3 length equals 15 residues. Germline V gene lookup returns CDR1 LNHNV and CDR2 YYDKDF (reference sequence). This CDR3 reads CATRRLASSTGELFF. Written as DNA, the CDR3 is TGTGCCACAAGGCGTTTGGCCTCAAGCACCGGGGAGCTGTTTTTT.

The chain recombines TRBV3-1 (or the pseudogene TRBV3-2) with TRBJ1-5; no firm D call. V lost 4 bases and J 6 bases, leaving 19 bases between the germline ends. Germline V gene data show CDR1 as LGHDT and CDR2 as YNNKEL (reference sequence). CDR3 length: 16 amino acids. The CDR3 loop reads CASSPGRHPSGQPQHF. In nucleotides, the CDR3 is TGTGCCAGCAGCCCCGGCCGACACCCAAGCGGTCAGCCCCAGCATTTT.

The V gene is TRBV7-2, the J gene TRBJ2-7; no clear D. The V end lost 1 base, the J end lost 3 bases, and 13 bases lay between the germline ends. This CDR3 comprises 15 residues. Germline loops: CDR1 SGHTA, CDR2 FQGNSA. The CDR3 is CASSLGLGGLYEQYF. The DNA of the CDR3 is TGTGCCAGCAGCTTAGGGTTAGGCGGCCTCTACGAGCAGTACTTC.